This T cell receptor (beta chain) was recorded in a study of blood T cell repertoires in COVID-19 (dated by TCRdb to about 2020). Broadly, across the study: The collaborator samples originated in the United States, Italy and Spain and spanned the acute and convalescent phases of COVID-19. Where available, HLA class I and class II types were obtained from metadata supplied by the sample provider rather than from assay-based typing. The sample metadata nearly always contained a de-identified subject ID, COVID-19 status, age in years and sex. The repertoires were made available in a free public database intended to serve as a resource for research on the immune response to SARS-CoV-2. The prospective study material was composed of cDNA or gDNA derived from T cells, B-cell-depleted T cells, or PBMCs. Subjects who had been exposed to COVID-19, were actively infected with it, or had recovered from it provided the deeply sampled blood TCRbeta repertoires that made up the dataset. Samples were obtained from the ongoing ImmuneRACE study (first 160 participants) and from 1,200 or so subjects provided by 6 global collaborators.

Collaborating institutions collected whole blood in K2EDTA tubes following their own protocols. For TCRbeta analysis, collaborators shipped samples in one of three forms: frozen whole blood, isolated PBMCs, or DNA extracted from either of those sample types. TCRbeta CDR3 regions were amplified from genomic DNA using the immunoSEQ Assay, a bias-controlled multiplex PCR. The paper's processing steps were these. The number of nucleated cells in each sample was estimated from the amplification of reference gene primers within the assay. Sequence reads were collapsed and filtered to measure the absolute abundance of every unique TCRbeta CDR3 rearrangement. For each sample, productive Simpson clonality was calculated as the square root of Simpson's diversity index over productive rearrangements. TCRdb took over this immuneACCESS table, retaining in-frame rearrangements with V and J assigned. Such tables are incomplete; in checked studies, under half of the missing clones stem from an unresolved V gene, and the remainder is unexplained. V, J and clone size were drawn from that table, and D and trimming were deduced from the DNA. The sample table records tens of thousands of clones; 70% to 90% of these occur just once. The top ten hold approximately 2.9% of the sample.

General conclusions and limits of the study: The amount of clinical and demographic metadata varied by source and participant and was provided uncurated.

CDR1 and CDR2 are drawn from the germline V gene: MNHNS, SASEGT. Cut back by 3 bases and 2 bases, the V and J ends lie 11 bases apart. From the cysteine up to the valine, the CDR3 has a length of 14 residues. Kept here is only the CDR3 DNA, which spans 42 bases and is read in frame from base 1. This clone was observed a few times. Its antigen is currently not known. No much larger clone is present one base from it, and per-base qualities are unavailable. The rearranged chain carries TRBV6-1 and TRBJ2-7, with TRBD2 perhaps the D gene, on 6 matching bases. Specimen: peripheral blood. The receptor was derived from a man aged 45-65 years with active COVID-19. CDR3 sequence: CASSDLALTYEQYV. DNA sequence: TGTGCCAGCAGTGATCTAGCGCTTACCTACGAGCAGTACGTC.